The 31 T cell receptor beta chains listed next were all sequenced from one sample in a study of PD-L1 blockade in urothelial cancer. Time point reported: pretreatment peripheral blood. Profiled with immunoSEQ multiplex PCR; TCRdb holds only in-frame clones, not every one. This sample has approximately 50,000 clones; 80% to 90% occur once, and the top ten carry 3% to 4%. The specimen was PBMCs, collected around atezolizumab (anti-PD-L1) treatment. These receptors all come from a man between 65 and 85 years old with urothelial cancer.

V usage is TRBV6-5 and J usage is TRBJ1-1; D perhaps matches TRBD1 (5 bases). This CDR3 contains 14 residues. Trimming stripped 2 bases from V and 4 bases from J, with 11 bases between. Germline CDR1 and CDR2: MNHEY and SVGAGI. CDR3 loop: CASSYNRGGTEAFF. CDR3 nucleotides: TGTGCCAGCAGTTACAACCGGGGGGGCACTGAAGCTTTCTTT.

J is TRBJ2-5 and V is TRBV6-1; perhaps TRBD1 as D (5 bases). Trimming cost V 2 bases and J 4 bases, with 11 bases left between them. CDR1 and CDR2 (germline): MNHNS, SASEGT. The CDR3 has 14 residues. In nucleotides, the CDR3 is TGTGCCAGCAGTGAAAGGGGCGTCGTAGAGACCCAGTACTTC. Amino acid sequence: CASSERGVVETQYF.

The genes are TRBV19 and TRBJ1-1, with D hard to call. V was shortened by 7 bases and J by 0 bases, with 12 bases between the two germline ends. Germline values: CDR1 LNHDA, CDR2 SQIVND (reference sequence). The CDR3 has 14 residues. The CDR3 region is CASILVGMNTEAFF. Here the CDR3 DNA reads TGTGCCAGTATACTTGTGGGCATGAACACTGAAGCTTTCTTT.

The rearrangement links TRBV7-2 to TRBJ2-5; D gene ambiguous. This CDR3 region has 14 residues. Germline CDR1 reads SGHTA; CDR2 reads FQGNSA. The ends were cut back, 0 bases at V and 6 bases at J, with 11 bases in the middle. For the CDR3, the DNA is TGTGCCAGCAGCTTAGCGATGGGCGTTCAGACCCAGTACTTC. Amino acids: CASSLAMGVQTQYF.

J is TRBJ2-7 and V is TRBV5-4, with 9 bases identical to TRBD1. This CDR3 has 14 residues. V gave up 4 bases and J gave up 5 bases; unmatched junction bases: 7. Germline V gene lookup returns CDR1 SGHNT and CDR2 YYREEE (reference sequence). The CDR3, as DNA: TGTGCCAGCAGCCTAGGACAGGGGCGGGACGAGCAGTACTTC. This translates into CASSLGQGRDEQYF.

V and J are TRBV15 and TRBJ1-1; D is unresolved. Germline V lookup: CDR1 LNHNV, CDR2 YYDKDF (reference sequence). The CDR3 runs to 12 residues. V lost 0 bases to trimming and J lost 7 bases, with 6 bases between them. In DNA, the CDR3 is TGTGCCACCAGCAGAGACAGGATTGAAGCTTTCTTT. Amino acids: CATSRDRIEAFF.

This clone was detected only once. This chain links TRBV7-3 with TRBJ2-3; no clear D gene. The CDR3 consists of 13 residues. Germline V gene data show CDR1 as SGHTA and CDR2 as FQGTGA. Between the trimmed V and J ends, which lost 4 bases and 2 bases, there was a span of 7 bases. In DNA form, the CDR3 reads TGTGCCAGCAGCTCTATAAACACAGATACGCAGTATTTT. The encoded protein is CASSSINTDTQYF.

The genes are TRBV30 and TRBJ1-4, with D possibly matching TRBD1 (6 bases). Germline V CDR1 and CDR2: GTSNPN, SVGIG (reference sequence). The CDR3 runs to 14 residues. Trimming pared 5 bases from V and 8 bases from J, leaving 18 bases between. The CDR3 region is CAWLGGGRLEKLFF. The CDR3 DNA follows: TGTGCCTGGTTGGGCGGGGGGCGGTTAGAAAAACTGTTTTTT. Full variable domain (outside the CDR3, taken from reference TRBV30 and TRBJ1-4): SQTIHQWPATLVQPVGSPLSLECTVEGTSNPNLYWYRQAAGRGLQLLFYSVGIGQISSEVPQNLSASRPQDRQFILSSKKLLLSDSGFYLCAWLGGGRLEKLFFGSGTQLSVL.

This chain links TRBV5-4 with TRBJ2-5, with D maybe TRBD2 (7 bases). The length of the CDR3 is 16 residues. The germline CDR1 and CDR2 sequences are SGHNT and YYREEE (reference sequence). V was trimmed by 4 bases and J by 5 bases, leaving 21 bases between them. The CDR3 bases are TGTGCCAGCAGCCCGGAGAGGGGGGGAAGTTTGGAGACCCAGTACTTC. Protein: CASSPERGGSLETQYF.

This sequence joins TRBV7-9 and TRBJ2-7, with D possibly being TRBD1 (5 bases). Germline V gene lookup returns CDR1 SEHNR and CDR2 FQNEAQ (reference sequence). V gave up 5 bases and J gave up 0 bases, with 11 bases separating them. There are 14 residues in the CDR3. For the CDR3, the DNA is TGTGCCAGCAGCCCGGACAAGAGCTCCTACGAGCAGTACTTC. It yields the protein CASSPDKSSYEQYF.

V is TRBV27 and J is TRBJ2-7, with 10 bases fitting TRBD1. The CDR3 covers 14 residues. Germline V gene sequence: CDR1 MNHEY, CDR2 SMNVEV (reference sequence). V shed 4 bases and J 5 bases; nucleotides not matched to a gene: 5. The CDR3 nucleotides are TGTGCCAGCAGTTCTGGACAGGGGGAAGACGAGCAGTACTTC. Translated: CASSSGQGEDEQYF.

The V and J genes are TRBV20-1 and TRBJ1-2; perhaps TRBD1 as D (5 bases). Germline CDR1 reads DFQATT; CDR2 reads SNEGSKA (reference sequence). The germline V and J ends were trimmed by 3 bases and 6 bases, with 8 bases remaining between them. There are 11 residues in the CDR3. CDR3 residues: CSARGGNGYTF. The CDR3 nucleotides are TGCAGTGCTAGGGGGGGAAATGGCTACACCTTC.

The J gene is TRBJ1-3, the V gene TRBV2; no reliable D call. The V and J ends lost 7 bases and 2 bases respectively, with 21 bases between them. CDR3 length: 17 amino acids. Germline V gene data show CDR1 as SNHLY and CDR2 as FYNNEI. DNA for the CDR3: TGTGCCAGCACCCCGAACCTAATTTGGTCTACTGGAAACACCATATATTTT. Translated, it gives CASTPNLIWSTGNTIYF. The variable domain in full, completed from reference TRBV2 and TRBJ1-3, reads EPEVTQTPSHQVTQMGQEVILRCVPISNHLYFYWYRQILGQKVEFLVSFYNNEISEKSEIFDDQFSVERPDGSNFTLKIRSTKLEDSAMYFCASTPNLIWSTGNTIYFGEGSWLTVV.

The rearrangement uses TRBV5-5 and TRBJ1-6; 10 bases fit TRBD1. The germline V gene encodes CDR1 SGHKS and CDR2 YYEKEE (reference sequence). The CDR3 is made up of 16 amino acids. V was pared by 0 bases and J by 9 bases, with 6 bases of the junction left unmatched. CDR3 DNA sequence: TGTGCCAGCAGCTTGGTTGTGGGGACAGGGGCTTCACCCCTCCACTTT. Translating it yields CASSLVVGTGASPLHF. Full variable domain (missing parts from reference TRBV5-5 and TRBJ1-6): DAGVTQSPTHLIKTRGQQVTLRCSPISGHKSVSWYQQVLGQGPQFIFQYYEKEERGRGNFPDRFSARQFPNYSSELNVNALLLGDSALYLCASSLVVGTGASPLHFGNGTRLTVT.

The chain carries TRBV9 and TRBJ2-1, with 12 bases lining up with TRBD2. The junction had 10 bases not matched to a gene; V was cut back by 3 bases and J by 3 bases. Per the germline V gene, CDR1 is SGDLS and CDR2 is YYNGEE. There are 18 residues in the CDR3. The CDR3 region is CASSARDMTSGSYNEQFF. The CDR3 nucleotides read TGTGCCAGCAGCGCCCGGGACATGACTAGCGGGAGCTACAATGAGCAGTTCTTC.

The genes are TRBV7-2 and TRBJ1-1; D is uncertain. This CDR3 has 13 amino acids. V gave up 5 bases and J gave up 2 bases, with 9 bases separating them. Germline CDR1 reads SGHTA; CDR2 reads FQGNSA. In nucleotides, the CDR3 is TGTGCCAGCAGCCCCTTGGCAAACACTGAAGCTTTCTTT. Translating it yields CASSPLANTEAFF.

The chain is built from TRBV5-1 and TRBJ1-4; 7 nucleotides agree with TRBD1. This CDR3 has 15 residues. Unmatched junction bases numbered 8, after V lost 5 bases and J lost 4 bases. In germline, CDR1 is SGHRS, CDR2 YFSETQ. The CDR3 region is CASRKGDSGNEKLFF. The DNA for the CDR3 is TGCGCCAGCAGGAAGGGGGACAGCGGTAATGAAAAACTGTTTTTT.

The chain combines TRBV6-1 with TRBJ2-7; 8 bases map to TRBD2. The CDR3 is 14 residues long. With 6 bases clipped from V and 6 bases from J, the junction kept 10 bases outside the gene matches. The germline gives CDR1 MNHNS, CDR2 SASEGT. The CDR3 is CASRKREGLSEQYF. The DNA of the CDR3 is TGTGCCAGCAGGAAACGGGAGGGCCTGAGCGAGCAGTACTTC.

The V gene is TRBV15, the J gene TRBJ2-4, with 8 bases identical to TRBD2. The CDR3 is 17 residues long. The germline V gene has CDR1 LNHNV and CDR2 YYDKDF (reference sequence). V shed 0 bases and J 5 bases; nucleotides not matched to a gene: 9. The DNA of the CDR3 is TGTGCCACCAGCAGAGATAATGCGGGAGGTACGGAAAACATTCAGTACTTC. Translated: CATSRDNAGGTENIQYF.

This clone appeared a single time. The chain recombines TRBV11-3 with TRBJ1-2, with 9 nucleotides matching TRBD1. V gave up 5 bases and J gave up 1 base; unmatched junction bases: 5. This CDR3 has 15 residues. Germline loops: CDR1 SGHNT, CDR2 YENEEA. The CDR3 DNA follows: TGTGCCAGCAGCGTGGGACAGGGATATAACTATGGCTACACCTTC. Its translation: CASSVGQGYNYGYTF. Full variable domain (remainder filled in from reference TRBV11-3 and TRBJ1-2): EAGVVQSPRYKIIEKKQPVAFWCNPISGHNTLYWYLQNLGQGPELLIRYENEEAVDDSQLPKDRFSAERLKGVDSTLKIQPAELGDSAVYLCASSVGQGYNYGYTFGSGTRLTVV.

This clone is labeled medium-sized. The J gene is TRBJ1-3, the V gene TRBV5-6, with 7 bases fitting TRBD1. The germline CDR1 and CDR2 sequences are SGHDT and YYEEEE. This CDR3 spans 14 amino acids. The V gene end was trimmed by 1 base and the J gene end by 2 bases; junction bases not matched to a gene: 0. CDR3 in amino acids: CASSLRGPGNTIYF. The CDR3 DNA reads TGTGCCAGCAGCTTGAGGGGGCCTGGAAACACCATATATTTT.

The V gene is TRBV19, the J gene TRBJ2-5, with D possibly matching TRBD1 (6 bases). The V and J ends lost 5 bases and 7 bases respectively, with 14 bases between them. In germline, CDR1 is LNHDA, CDR2 SQIVND (reference sequence). The CDR3 sequence is 13 residues long. The CDR3 is CASSQTGVWTQYF. The CDR3 region has the DNA TGTGCCAGTAGTCAGACAGGAGTGTGGACCCAGTACTTC.

The chain combines TRBV9 with TRBJ1-1; 11 bases map to TRBD1. CDR1 is SGDLS and CDR2 is YYNGEE in the germline V gene. The CDR3 covers 14 residues. The V and J ends lost 2 bases and 7 bases, in that order; junction bases with no gene match: 4. The CDR3 spells CASSVGGTGGEAFF. The CDR3 DNA reads as TGTGCCAGCAGCGTCGGTGGGACAGGGGGTGAAGCTTTCTTT.

The chain employs TRBV7-2 and TRBJ2-1; D is perhaps TRBD2 (7 bases). CDR3 length equals 15 residues. With 0 bases removed from V and 9 bases from J, the gap between germline ends came to 15 bases. Looked up from germline, CDR1 is SGHTA and CDR2 is FQGNSA. CDR3 in DNA: TGTGCCAGCAGCTTAGCAGGGAGGGGGGTTCGTGAGCAGTTCTTC. Encoded protein: CASSLAGRGVREQFF.

This clone was counted a few times. The chain combines TRBV5-6 with TRBJ1-1; the D gene is possibly TRBD1 (5 bases). The CDR3 sequence is 14 residues long. Germline values: CDR1 SGHDT, CDR2 YYEEEE. The V and J ends lost 4 bases and 2 bases respectively, with 12 bases between them. CDR3 sequence: CASSGRTRNTEAFF. The CDR3 DNA reads as TGTGCCAGCAGCGGACGGACACGTAACACTGAAGCTTTCTTT.

The genes are TRBV9 and TRBJ2-1, with D perhaps TRBD2 (6 bases). The CDR3 covers 16 residues. Germline loops: CDR1 SGDLS, CDR2 YYNGEE. Trimming took off 7 bases at V and 4 bases at J, with 21 bases between the two ends. DNA for the CDR3: TGTGCCAGCTCCTTAGTGGGGGGAGTATCATACAATGAGCAGTTCTTC. Translated: CASSLVGGVSYNEQFF.

V is TRBV5-1 and J is TRBJ2-5; 7 bases agree with TRBD1. Germline CDR1 SGHRS, CDR2 YFSETQ. Unmatched junction bases numbered 3, after V lost 0 bases and J lost 4 bases. The CDR3 consists of 14 residues. The CDR3 sequence is CASSLETGRETQYF. For the CDR3, the DNA is TGCGCCAGCAGCTTGGAGACAGGGCGAGAGACCCAGTACTTC.

The V gene is TRBV7-2, the J gene TRBJ1-4, with 11 bases lining up with TRBD1. CDR3 length: 14 residues. CDR1 is SGHTA and CDR2 is FQGNSA in the germline V gene. Losses at the gene ends were 5 bases for V and 5 bases for J; bases not matched to a gene: 1. The CDR3, as DNA: TGTGCCAGCAGCCGGGACAGGGGGAATGAAAAACTGTTTTTT. Its translation is CASSRDRGNEKLFF.

This sequence joins TRBV6-1 and TRBJ1-1, with D unresolved. CDR3 length: 12 residues. CDR1 and CDR2 from the germline V gene are MNHNS and SASEGT. V was pared by 6 bases and J by 10 bases, with 15 bases between. CDR3 protein: CASRRTRGVAFF. CDR3 DNA sequence: TGTGCCAGCAGACGCACTCGTGGTGTAGCTTTCTTT.

The chain carries TRBV25-1 and TRBJ2-2; 8 bases map to TRBD2. The V segment lost 5 bases and the J segment 3 bases; nucleotides outside the gene matches: 8. This CDR3 has 16 amino acids. Looked up from germline, CDR1 is MGHDK and CDR2 is SYGVNS. The DNA for the CDR3 is TGTGCCAGCAGTAAACGCGGGGGGTGGGACACCGGGGAGCTGTTTTTT. Translated, it gives CASSKRGGWDTGELFF.

The chain links TRBV2 to TRBJ2-5; maybe TRBD1 (6 bases). Germline V lookup: CDR1 SNHLY, CDR2 FYNNEI. The CDR3 runs to 13 residues. Trimming stripped 3 bases from V and 5 bases from J, with 10 bases between. In DNA form, the CDR3 reads TGTGCCAGCAGTGAGGTCAGGGGCGAGACCCAGTACTTC. Encoded protein: CASSEVRGETQYF.